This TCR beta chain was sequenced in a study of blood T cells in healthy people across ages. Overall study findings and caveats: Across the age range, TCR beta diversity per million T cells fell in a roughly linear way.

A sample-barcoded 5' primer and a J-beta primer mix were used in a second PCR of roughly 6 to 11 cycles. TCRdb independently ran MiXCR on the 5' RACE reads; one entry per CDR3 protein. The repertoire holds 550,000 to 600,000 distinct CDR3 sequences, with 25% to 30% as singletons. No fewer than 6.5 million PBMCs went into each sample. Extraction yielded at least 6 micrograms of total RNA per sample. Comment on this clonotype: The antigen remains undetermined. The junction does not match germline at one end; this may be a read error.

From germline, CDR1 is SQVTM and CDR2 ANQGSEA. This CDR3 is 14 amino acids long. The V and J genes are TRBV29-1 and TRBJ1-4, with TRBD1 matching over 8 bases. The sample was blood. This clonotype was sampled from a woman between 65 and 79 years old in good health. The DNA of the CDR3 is TGCAGCGTTGAAGCGACAGGGGTTAATGAAGAACTGTTTTTT. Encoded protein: CSVEATGVNEELFF.